One sample yielded the 31 T cell receptor beta chains listed below, sequenced in a study of blood T cell repertoires in COVID-19. Using immunoSEQ multiplex PCR, the repertoire was profiled, and TCRdb retains in-frame clones only, with some absent. The sample lists 70,000 or so clones, around 87% occurring once. The material sequenced was peripheral blood. All receptors derive from a man between 45 and 60 years old with active COVID-19.

The chain uses TRBV15 and TRBJ2-3, with TRBD2 identical over 9 bases. Germline CDR1 and CDR2: LNHNV and YYDKDF (reference sequence). The V and J ends lost 3 bases and 6 bases, in that order; junction bases with no gene match: 10. The length of the CDR3 is 16 residues. The CDR3 sequence: CATSRRPGGRVDTQYF. The CDR3 nucleotides read TGTGCCACCAGCAGGCGCCCGGGCGGGAGGGTGGATACGCAGTATTTT.

V usage is TRBV18 and J usage is TRBJ2-7; TRBD1 aligns across 9 bases. Trimming took 7 bases from V and 4 from J; bases not matched to a gene: 8. CDR3 size: 14 residues. Germline CDR1 is KGHSH and CDR2 is LQKENI. The DNA for the CDR3 is TGTGCCAGCTATGGGACAGGGAGTGGATACGAGCAGTACTTC. It is translated as CASYGTGSGYEQYF. Full variable domain (rest looked up from reference TRBV18 and TRBJ2-7): NAGVMQNPRHLVRRRGQEARLRCSPMKGHSHVYWYRQLPEEGLKFMVYLQKENIIDESGMPKERFSAEFPKEGPSILRIQQVVRGDSAAYFCASYGTGSGYEQYFGPGTRLTVT.

This chain joins TRBV6-5 and TRBJ2-7; D may be TRBD1 (6 bases). The CDR3 contains 13 residues. Germline CDR1 and CDR2: MNHEY and SVGAGI. V lost 7 bases to trimming and J lost 7 bases, with 17 bases between them. The CDR3: CASTEPGVREQYF. In DNA, the CDR3 is TGTGCCAGCACAGAGCCAGGGGTGAGAGAGCAGTACTTC.

The gene calls are TRBV3-1 (or the pseudogene TRBV3-2) and TRBJ1-2; the D is unclear. The CDR3 has 12 residues. V lost 0 bases and J 7 bases, leaving 6 bases between the germline ends. Germline V gene data show CDR1 as LGHDT and CDR2 as YNNKEL (reference sequence). The CDR3 region is CASSQDRVGYTF. Here the CDR3 DNA reads TGTGCCAGCAGCCAAGATCGGGTTGGCTACACCTTC.

This clone was picked up one time. This chain joins TRBV14 and TRBJ2-2; maybe TRBD2 (6 bases). This CDR3 spans 14 amino acids. Trimming took 4 bases from V and 6 from J, leaving 12 bases between them. Germline V gene sequence: CDR1 SGHDN, CDR2 FVKESK. The CDR3 DNA sequence: TGTGCCAGCAGCCCGGGACTGAAACCCGGGGAGCTGTTTTTT. Translating gives CASSPGLKPGELFF.

This chain uses TRBV15 with TRBJ2-6; 11 nucleotides align to TRBD1. With V trimmed by 3 bases and J by 6 bases, 16 bases remained unmatched. Germline CDR1 is LNHNV and CDR2 is YYDKDF (reference sequence). This CDR3 region has 20 residues. CDR3 region: CATSRAPGQGDWGEANVLTF. The CDR3 DNA reads TGTGCCACCAGCAGGGCCCCGGGACAGGGGGATTGGGGGGAGGCCAACGTCCTGACTTTC.

The genes are TRBV7-9 and TRBJ2-5; no clear D gene. The V end was cut by 4 bases, the J end by 1 base, with 10 bases between. Germline CDR1 is SEHNR and CDR2 is FQNEAQ (reference sequence). There are 14 residues in the CDR3. The chain's CDR3 is CASSYTESQETQYF. The CDR3 DNA is TGTGCCAGCAGCTATACAGAGTCCCAAGAGACCCAGTACTTC.

This sequence joins TRBV6-5 and TRBJ2-3; tentatively, D is TRBD1 (6 bases). Trimming took off 6 bases at V and 2 bases at J, with 9 bases between the two ends. The CDR3 is 13 amino acids. The germline V gene encodes CDR1 MNHEY and CDR2 SVGAGI. CDR3 region: CASSDRFTDTQYF. For the CDR3, the DNA is TGTGCCAGCAGCGACAGGTTCACAGATACGCAGTATTTT.

The rearrangement joins TRBV12-3 or TRBV12-4 to TRBJ1-4, with D unresolved. V was clipped by 4 bases and J by 9 bases, with 6 bases between them. This CDR3 is 11 amino acids long. The CDR3, as DNA: TGTGCCAGCAGTTCGGGTAAAAAACTGTTTTTT. It translates to CASSSGKKLFF.

This clone was seen just once. V gene TRBV5-1 combines with J gene TRBJ1-1; 7 bases match TRBD1. This CDR3 comprises 17 residues. Germline V CDR1 and CDR2: SGHRS, YFSETQ. V lost 0 bases, J lost 4 bases, and 12 bases stayed unmatched. CDR3 sequence reads: CASSLGGQVYRSTEAFF. The CDR3 coding sequence is TGCGCCAGCAGCTTGGGCGGACAGGTATATCGAAGCACTGAAGCTTTCTTT. Looking up the rest from reference TRBV5-1 and TRBJ1-1 gives the full variable domain: KAGVTQTPRYLIKTRGQQVTLSCSPISGHRSVSWYQQTPGQGLQFLFEYFSETQRNKGNFPGRFSGRQFSNSRSEMNVSTLELGDSALYLCASSLGGQVYRSTEAFFGQGTRLTVV.

There are a few counts of this clone. The chain is built from TRBV19 and TRBJ2-7, with 7 bases lining up with TRBD2. The J segment lost 4 bases and the V segment lost 5 bases, leaving 8 bases of the junction unmatched. The CDR3 is 14 amino acids. Germline values: CDR1 LNHDA, CDR2 SQIVND (reference sequence). The CDR3 is CASSPRDGGYEQYF. The CDR3 nucleotides are TGTGCCAGTAGTCCGCGGGACGGGGGGTACGAGCAGTACTTC.

This chain links TRBV7-8 with TRBJ1-5, with D maybe TRBD1 (5 bases). The V and J ends lost 1 base and 1 base respectively, with 17 bases between them. Germline V CDR1 and CDR2: SGHVS, FQNEAQ. The CDR3 runs 18 residues. CDR3 DNA sequence: TGTGCCAGCAGCTTAGTCGTGCGGGGGAGTGGAAGCAATCAGCCCCAGCATTTT. Translating gives CASSLVVRGSGSNQPQHF.

J is TRBJ1-5 and V is TRBV27; 9 nucleotides agree with TRBD1. This CDR3 has 14 amino acids. Per germline, CDR1 MNHEY and CDR2 SMNVEV (reference sequence). The junction had 8 bases not matched to a gene; V was cut back by 6 bases and J by 8 bases. This CDR3 is CASRPTGGREPQHF. In DNA form, the CDR3 reads TGTGCCAGCAGACCTACAGGGGGCAGGGAGCCCCAGCATTTT.

The rearrangement uses TRBV7-2 and TRBJ2-1; a weak D match, TRBD2 (5 bases). V was cut by 5 bases and J by 2 bases, with 19 bases left in between. Per germline, CDR1 SGHTA and CDR2 FQGNSA. The CDR3 sequence is 17 residues long. CDR3 DNA: TGTGCCAGCAGCGTTATATCGGGGTATGGGGCCTACAATGAGCAGTTCTTC. Protein sequence: CASSVISGYGAYNEQFF.

The chain uses TRBV6-2 or TRBV6-3 and TRBJ2-7, with D tentatively TRBD1 (6 bases). There are 13 residues in the CDR3. Germline CDR1 reads MNHEY; CDR2 reads SVGEGT. The V end was cut by 5 bases, the J end by 7 bases, with 15 bases between. The CDR3 nucleotides are TGTGCCAGCAGTCGACAGGACAGTTGGGAGCAGTACTTC. Its protein is CASSRQDSWEQYF.

This clone has a single count. The V and J genes are TRBV11-2 and TRBJ1-2; 10 positions agree with TRBD1. Germline-derived CDR1 and CDR2 are SGHAT and FQNNGV. The CDR3 has 14 residues. V was clipped by 5 bases and J by 5 bases; unmatched bases: 5. CDR3 coding DNA: TGTGCCAGCAGCCCCATGGACAGGGGGTATGGCTACACCTTC. Its protein product is CASSPMDRGYGYTF.

The chain combines TRBV4-3 with TRBJ2-4; tentative D call: TRBD1 (5 bases). The germline V gene encodes CDR1 LGHNA and CDR2 YSLEER. The V and J ends lost 0 bases and 1 base respectively, with 13 bases between them. This CDR3 has 17 amino acids. CDR3 sequence: CASSQDEGAAAKNIQYF. DNA of the CDR3: TGCGCCAGCAGCCAAGATGAAGGGGCTGCGGCCAAAAACATTCAGTACTTC.

This rearrangement joins TRBV28 to TRBJ1-4; 7 bases align to TRBD1. The CDR3 runs to 19 residues. Trimming removed 6 bases from V and 0 bases from J; junction bases left unmatched: 16. Germline values: CDR1 MDHEN, CDR2 SYDVKM. The chain's CDR3 is CASSILTGALLTTNEKLFF. The CDR3 DNA sequence: TGTGCCAGCAGCATACTCACAGGGGCCCTCTTGACAACTAATGAAAAACTGTTTTTT.

This chain uses TRBV19 with TRBJ1-2; 8 bases are a match to TRBD1. Trimming at V came to 5 bases and at J to 8 bases, leaving 13 bases not matched to a gene. This CDR3 spans 15 amino acids. Germline lookup yields CDR1 LNHDA and CDR2 SQIVND (reference sequence). The CDR3 region has the DNA TGTGCCAGTAGTCCAATGACAGGGGTTGAAGCCGGCTACACCTTC. It translates to CASSPMTGVEAGYTF. Using reference TRBV19 and TRBJ1-2 for the parts outside the CDR3, the full variable domain is DGGITQSPKYLFRKEGQNVTLSCEQNLNHDAMYWYRQDPGQGLRLIYYSQIVNDFQKGDIAEGYSVSREKKESFPLTVTSAQKNPTAFYLCASSPMTGVEAGYTFGSGTRLTVV.

The V gene is TRBV18, the J gene TRBJ2-5, with 8 bases fitting TRBD1. The CDR3 totals 14 residues. The ends lost 3 bases at V and 5 bases at J; junction bases unmatched: 5. Germline V lookup: CDR1 KGHSH, CDR2 LQKENI. The CDR3 DNA reads as TGTGCCAGCTCACCGGGACAGGTATCCGAGACCCAGTACTTC. Encoded protein: CASSPGQVSETQYF.

This chain links TRBV27 with TRBJ2-2; D call uncertain. The CDR3 is 13 amino acids. Germline V CDR1 and CDR2: MNHEY, SMNVEV (reference sequence). The ends were cut back, 4 bases at V and 2 bases at J, with 5 bases in the middle. DNA of the CDR3: TGTGCCAGCAGTTCGCTAAACACCGGGGAGCTGTTTTTT. Protein sequence: CASSSLNTGELFF.

The chain employs TRBV9 and TRBJ1-2; 7 bases map to TRBD1. Germline V gives CDR1 SGDLS, CDR2 YYNGEE. V shed 0 bases, J shed 5 bases, and the junction held 16 bases outside the gene matches. The CDR3 consists of 18 residues. The chain's CDR3 is CASSVGGTAGRIGYGYTF. Here the CDR3 DNA reads TGTGCCAGCAGCGTAGGTGGGACAGCAGGAAGGATCGGGTATGGCTACACCTTC.

The J gene is TRBJ1-2, the V gene TRBV4-2; D is perhaps TRBD1 (5 bases). In germline, CDR1 is LGHNA, CDR2 YNFKEQ. V was trimmed by 4 bases and J by 2 bases, leaving 8 bases between them. The CDR3 contains 13 residues. CDR3 in amino acids: CASSRGGNYGYTF. Here the CDR3 DNA reads TGTGCCAGCAGCCGGGGGGGAAACTATGGCTACACCTTC.

This chain connects TRBV21-1 to TRBJ2-7; TRBD1, the table's D call, was not compared with the DNA. TRBV21-1 is labeled a pseudogene. CDR3 length: 17 residues. This chain's CDR3 is CASSKALKSDTCNEQYF. In nucleotides, the CDR3 is TGTGCCAGCAGCAAAGCGCTGAAGTCCGACACATGCAACGAGCAGTACTTC.

V and J are TRBV4-3 and TRBJ1-1; D not certain. V was trimmed by 3 bases and J by 5 bases, leaving 13 bases between them. There are 14 residues in the CDR3. The germline gives CDR1 LGHNA, CDR2 YSLEER. In DNA, the CDR3 is TGCGCCAGCAGCCACCGGGGAGTGGGTACTGAAGCTTTCTTT. The encoded protein is CASSHRGVGTEAFF.

The V gene is TRBV5-1, the J gene TRBJ1-2, with 8 bases fitting TRBD1. Germline V gene data show CDR1 as SGHRS and CDR2 as YFSETQ. The CDR3 has 15 residues. J gave up 2 bases and V 3 bases, and 6 bases lay outside the gene matches. The CDR3 DNA reads as TGCGCCAGCAGCTCCGGACAGGGAGCAAACTATGGCTACACCTTC. Translation: CASSSGQGANYGYTF.

The chain links TRBV28 to TRBJ1-2; 10 nucleotides align to TRBD1. Germline loops: CDR1 MDHEN, CDR2 SYDVKM. The CDR3 contains 13 residues. J gave up 8 bases and V 2 bases, and 2 bases lay outside the gene matches. CDR3 in DNA: TGTGCCAGCAGTTTAAGGGACAGGGGAGGCTACACCTTC. Its protein is CASSLRDRGGYTF.

In this sample, this clone turned up once. The chain recombines TRBV4-3 with TRBJ2-1; D might be TRBD1 (8 bases). Germline V gene lookup returns CDR1 LGHNA and CDR2 YSLEER. CDR3 length: 16 residues. Trimming removed 4 bases from V and 8 bases from J, with 21 bases in between. CDR3 bases: TGCGCCAGCAGCCTAGGACTAGGACAGGGTTATGATGAGCAGTTCTTC. It translates to CASSLGLGQGYDEQFF.

The V call is TRBV6-5, the J call TRBJ1-1; D call uncertain. Germline CDR1 is MNHEY and CDR2 is SVGAGI. The CDR3 spans 13 residues. V was shortened by 6 bases and J by 1 base, with 9 bases between the two germline ends. The CDR3 DNA is TGTGCCAGCAGCCTAACAGAGAACACTGAAGCTTTCTTT. Protein: CASSLTENTEAFF.

CDR3 protein: CASSYNQGSTEAFF. The CDR3, as DNA: TGTGCCAGCAGCTACAACCAGGGTAGCACTGAAGCTTTCTTT. The chain couples TRBV11-2 to TRBJ1-1; a possible D gene is TRBD1 (5 bases). Germline V CDR1 and CDR2: SGHAT, FQNNGV. This CDR3 is built from 14 residues. Between the trimmed V and J ends, which lost 4 bases and 4 bases, there was a span of 13 bases.

This clone has a single count. The chain links TRBV6-6 to TRBJ2-7; 10 positions agree with TRBD1. Germline V lookup: CDR1 MNHNY, CDR2 SVGAGI (reference sequence). Germline trimming cut 5 bases from V and 2 bases from J; bases unmatched to any gene: 6. CDR3 length equals 15 residues. CDR3 nucleotides: TGTGCCAGCAGTCCCAGACAGGGGGCGGCCTACGAGCAGTACTTC. Its translation is CASSPRQGAAYEQYF.